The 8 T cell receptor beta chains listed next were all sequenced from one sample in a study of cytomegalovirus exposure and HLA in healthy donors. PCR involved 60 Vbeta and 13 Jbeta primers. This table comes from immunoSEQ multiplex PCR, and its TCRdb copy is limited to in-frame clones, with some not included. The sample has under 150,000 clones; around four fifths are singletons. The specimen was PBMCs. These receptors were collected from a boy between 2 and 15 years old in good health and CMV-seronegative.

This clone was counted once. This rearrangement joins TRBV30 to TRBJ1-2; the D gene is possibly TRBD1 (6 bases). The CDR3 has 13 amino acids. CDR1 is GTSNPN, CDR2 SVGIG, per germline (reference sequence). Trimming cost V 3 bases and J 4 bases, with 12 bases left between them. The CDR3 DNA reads TGTGCCTGGAGGAGCGGGGGGCTCTATGGCTACACCTTC. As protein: CAWRSGGLYGYTF.

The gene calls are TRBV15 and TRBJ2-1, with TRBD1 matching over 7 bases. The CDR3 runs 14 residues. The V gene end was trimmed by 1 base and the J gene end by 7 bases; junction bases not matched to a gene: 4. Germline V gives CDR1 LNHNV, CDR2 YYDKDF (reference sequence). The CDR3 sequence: CATSRGTGGNEQFF. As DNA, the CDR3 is TGTGCCACCAGCAGAGGGACAGGAGGAAATGAGCAGTTCTTC.

As DNA, the CDR3 is TGTGCCAGCAGCCAAGAAGACGGGACTCGGAATCAGCCCCAGCATTTT. Its protein is CASSQEDGTRNQPQHF. This chain uses TRBV4-2 with TRBJ1-5; perhaps TRBD1 as D (5 bases). Germline CDR1 LGHNA, CDR2 YNFKEQ. V lost 0 bases, J lost 4 bases, and 13 bases lay in between. CDR3 length equals 16 residues.

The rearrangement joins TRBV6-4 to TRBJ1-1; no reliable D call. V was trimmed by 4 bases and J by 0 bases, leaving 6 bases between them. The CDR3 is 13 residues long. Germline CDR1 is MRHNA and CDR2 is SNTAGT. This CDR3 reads CASSADMNTEAFF. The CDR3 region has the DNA TGTGCCAGCAGTGCTGACATGAACACTGAAGCTTTCTTT.

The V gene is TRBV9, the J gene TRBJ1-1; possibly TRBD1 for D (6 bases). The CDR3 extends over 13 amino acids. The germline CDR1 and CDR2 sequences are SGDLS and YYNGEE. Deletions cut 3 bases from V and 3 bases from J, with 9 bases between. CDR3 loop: CASSGGGHTEAFF. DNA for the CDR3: TGTGCCAGCAGCGGGGGGGGGCACACTGAAGCTTTCTTT.

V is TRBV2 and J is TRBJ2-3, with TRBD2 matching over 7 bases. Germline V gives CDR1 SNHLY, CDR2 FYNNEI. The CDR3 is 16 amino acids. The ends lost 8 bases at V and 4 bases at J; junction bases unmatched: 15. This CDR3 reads CASATVGGRAPDTQYF. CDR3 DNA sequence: TGTGCCAGCGCAACCGTTGGGGGGAGGGCCCCAGATACGCAGTATTTT.

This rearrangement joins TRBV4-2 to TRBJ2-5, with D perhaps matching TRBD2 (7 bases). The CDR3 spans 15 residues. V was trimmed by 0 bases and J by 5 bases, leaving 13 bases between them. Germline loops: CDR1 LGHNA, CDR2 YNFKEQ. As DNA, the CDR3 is TGTGCCAGCAGCCAAGATGGAGGGGGGGCGGAGACCCAGTACTTC. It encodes CASSQDGGGAETQYF.

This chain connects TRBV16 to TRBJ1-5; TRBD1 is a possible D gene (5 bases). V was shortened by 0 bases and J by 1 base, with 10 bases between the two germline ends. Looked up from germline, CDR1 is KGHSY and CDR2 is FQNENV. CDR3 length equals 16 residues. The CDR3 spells CASSQSDRKSNQPQHF. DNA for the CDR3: TGTGCCAGCAGCCAATCCGACAGAAAGAGCAATCAGCCCCAGCATTTT.